This TCR beta chain was found in a study of cytomegalovirus exposure and HLA in healthy donors. V dropped 6 bases and J dropped 4 bases, with 10 bases sitting between them. Germline V gene sequence: CDR1 GTSNPN, CDR2 SVGIG (reference sequence). This CDR3 has 11 residues. Comments on this clone: Its antigen is undetermined.

Amplification used 60 Vbeta primers and 13 Jbeta primers. Repertoires were generated with immunoSEQ multiplex PCR, while TCRdb's copy carries only in-frame clones and drops some. The sample contains over 150,000 clones, about 71% of which appear only once. Findings of the study overall: With further analysis later on, most CMV-associated TCR beta chains appeared HLA-restricted.

The chain combines TRBV30 with TRBJ2-7; the D is unclear. Sequencing was performed on PBMCs. This receptor was identified in a woman in her 30s in good health and CMV-seronegative. CDR3 region: CACAVSYEQYF. DNA of the CDR3: TGTGCCTGCGCAGTCTCTTACGAGCAGTACTTC.